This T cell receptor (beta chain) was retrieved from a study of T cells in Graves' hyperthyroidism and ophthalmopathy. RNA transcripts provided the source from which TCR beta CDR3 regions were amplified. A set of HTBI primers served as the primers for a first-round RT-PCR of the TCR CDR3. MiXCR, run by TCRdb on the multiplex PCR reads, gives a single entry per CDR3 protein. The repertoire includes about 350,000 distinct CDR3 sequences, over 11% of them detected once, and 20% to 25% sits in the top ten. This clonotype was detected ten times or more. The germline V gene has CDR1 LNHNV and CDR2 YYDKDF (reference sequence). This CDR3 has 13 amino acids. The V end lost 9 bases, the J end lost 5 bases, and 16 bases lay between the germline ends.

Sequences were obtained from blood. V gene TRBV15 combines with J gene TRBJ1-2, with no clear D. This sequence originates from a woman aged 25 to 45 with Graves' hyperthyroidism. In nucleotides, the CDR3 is TGTGCCACTACGACTAGCGAGAGTTATGGCTACACCTTC. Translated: CATTTSESYGYTF.